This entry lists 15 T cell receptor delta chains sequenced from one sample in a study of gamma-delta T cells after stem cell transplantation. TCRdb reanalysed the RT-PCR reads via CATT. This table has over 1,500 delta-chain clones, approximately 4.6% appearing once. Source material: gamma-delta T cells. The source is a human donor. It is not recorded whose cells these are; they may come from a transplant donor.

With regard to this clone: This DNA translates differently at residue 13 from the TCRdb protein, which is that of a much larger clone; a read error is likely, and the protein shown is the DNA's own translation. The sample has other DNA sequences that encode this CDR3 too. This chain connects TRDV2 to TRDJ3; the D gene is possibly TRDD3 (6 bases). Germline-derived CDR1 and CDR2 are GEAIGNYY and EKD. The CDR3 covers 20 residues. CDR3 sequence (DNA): TGTGCCTGTGACACGCCGGGGGACCATCCAAGCTCCCGGGACACCCGACAGATGTTTTTC. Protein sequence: CACDTPGDHPSSRDTRQMFF.

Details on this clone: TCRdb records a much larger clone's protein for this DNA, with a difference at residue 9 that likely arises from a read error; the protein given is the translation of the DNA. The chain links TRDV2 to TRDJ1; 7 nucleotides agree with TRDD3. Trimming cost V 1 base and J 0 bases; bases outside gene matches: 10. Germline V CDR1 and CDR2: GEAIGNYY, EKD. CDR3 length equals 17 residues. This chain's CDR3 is CACDTVGGCADTDKLIF. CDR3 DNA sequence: TGTGCCTGTGACACTGTCGGGGGATGCGCGGACACCGATAAACTCATCTTT.

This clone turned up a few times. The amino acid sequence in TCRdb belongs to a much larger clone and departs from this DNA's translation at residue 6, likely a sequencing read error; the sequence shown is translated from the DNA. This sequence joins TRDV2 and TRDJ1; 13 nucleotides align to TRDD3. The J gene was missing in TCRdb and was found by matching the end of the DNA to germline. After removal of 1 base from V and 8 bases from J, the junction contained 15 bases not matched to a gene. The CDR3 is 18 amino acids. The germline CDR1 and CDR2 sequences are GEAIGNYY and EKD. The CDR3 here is CACDTRTGGYAGNGKLIF. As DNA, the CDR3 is TGTGCCTGTGACACTCGTACTGGGGGATACGCCGGTAACGGGAAACTCATCTTT.

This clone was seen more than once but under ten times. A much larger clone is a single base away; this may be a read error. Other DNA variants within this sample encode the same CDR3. CDR3 amino acids: CACDLLGDFDKLIF. CDR3 coding DNA: TGTGCCTGCGACCTACTGGGGGATTTCGATAAACTCATCTTT. V and J are TRDV2 and TRDJ1; 10 bases are shared with TRDD3. The trim removed 7 bases at V and 4 bases at J, leaving 8 bases unmatched. Germline CDR1 reads GEAIGNYY; CDR2 reads EKD. The CDR3 is 14 residues long.

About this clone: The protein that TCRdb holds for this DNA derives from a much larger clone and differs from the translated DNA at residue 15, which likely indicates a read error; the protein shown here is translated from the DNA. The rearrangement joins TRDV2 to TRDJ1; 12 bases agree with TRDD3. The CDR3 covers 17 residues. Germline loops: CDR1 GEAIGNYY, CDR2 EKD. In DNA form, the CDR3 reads TGTGCCTGTGACACTCTCGGAACTGGGGGATACACCGATAAACCCATCTTT. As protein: CACDTLGTGGYTDKPIF.

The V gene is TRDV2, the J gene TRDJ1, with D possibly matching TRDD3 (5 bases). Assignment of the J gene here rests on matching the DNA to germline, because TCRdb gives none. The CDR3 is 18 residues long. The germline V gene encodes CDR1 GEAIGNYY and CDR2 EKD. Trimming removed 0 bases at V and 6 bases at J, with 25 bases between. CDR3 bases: TGTGCCTGTGACACCGGAGAGCGGGGGGTCCGCAACCCCTATAAACTCATCTTT. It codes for CACDTGERGVRNPYKLIF.

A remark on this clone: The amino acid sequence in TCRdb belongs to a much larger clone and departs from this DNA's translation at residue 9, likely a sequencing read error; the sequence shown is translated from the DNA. For the CDR3, the DNA is TGTGCCTGTGAGACCCTGGGGGCCATGTACACCGATAAACTCATCTTT. Translated: CACETLGAMYTDKLIF. The chain joins TRDV2 to TRDJ1, with 7 positions matching TRDD3. The CDR3 has 16 amino acids. From germline, CDR1 is GEAIGNYY and CDR2 EKD. V was pared by 4 bases and J by 0 bases, with 10 bases of the junction left unmatched.

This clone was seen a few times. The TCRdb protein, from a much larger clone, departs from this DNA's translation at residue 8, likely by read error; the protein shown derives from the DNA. Here the CDR3 reads CACDTGGTYSWDTRQMFF. The CDR3 DNA follows: TGTGCCTGTGACACCGGAGGGACGTACTCCTGGGACACCCGACAGATGTTTTTC. This sequence joins TRDV2 and TRDJ3; unclear D gene. Germline V lookup: CDR1 GEAIGNYY, CDR2 EKD. V was clipped by 0 bases and J by 0 bases, with 11 bases between them. CDR3 size: 18 residues.

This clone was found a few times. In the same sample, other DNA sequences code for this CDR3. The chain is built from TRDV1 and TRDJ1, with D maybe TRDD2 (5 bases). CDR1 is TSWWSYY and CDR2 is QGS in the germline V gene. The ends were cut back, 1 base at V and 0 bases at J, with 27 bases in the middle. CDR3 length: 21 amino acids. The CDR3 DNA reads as TGTGCTCTTGGGGAACCTTCTGACGGGCTACTTTCCTTATATTACACCGATAAACTCATCTTT. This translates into CALGEPSDGLLSLYYTDKLIF.

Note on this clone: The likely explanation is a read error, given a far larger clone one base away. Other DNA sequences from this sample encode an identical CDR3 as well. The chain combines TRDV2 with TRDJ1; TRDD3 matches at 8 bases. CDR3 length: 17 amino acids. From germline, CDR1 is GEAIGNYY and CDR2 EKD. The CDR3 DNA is TGTGCCTGTGACCCCCTTGGTGGGGGATCATACACCGACAAACTCATCTTT. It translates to CACDPLGGGSYTDKLIF.

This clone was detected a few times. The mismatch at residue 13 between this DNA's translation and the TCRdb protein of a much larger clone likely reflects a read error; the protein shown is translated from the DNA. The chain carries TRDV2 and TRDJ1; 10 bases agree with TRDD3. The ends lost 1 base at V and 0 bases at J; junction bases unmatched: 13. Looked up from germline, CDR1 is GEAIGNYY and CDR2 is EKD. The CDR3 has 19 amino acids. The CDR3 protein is CACDTVTGGSPLHTDKLIF. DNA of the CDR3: TGTGCCTGTGACACGGTTACTGGGGGATCCCCCCTGCACACCGATAAACTCATCTTT.

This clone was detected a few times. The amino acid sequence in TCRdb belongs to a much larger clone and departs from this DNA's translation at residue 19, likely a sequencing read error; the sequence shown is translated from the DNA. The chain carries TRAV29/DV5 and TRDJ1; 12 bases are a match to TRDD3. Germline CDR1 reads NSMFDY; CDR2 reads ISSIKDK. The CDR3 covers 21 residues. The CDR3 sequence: CAAGPASFLRWGIRIHDKPIF. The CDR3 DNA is TGTGCAGCAGGACCCGCATCTTTCCTTCGCTGGGGGATACGGATTCACGATAAACCCATCTTT.

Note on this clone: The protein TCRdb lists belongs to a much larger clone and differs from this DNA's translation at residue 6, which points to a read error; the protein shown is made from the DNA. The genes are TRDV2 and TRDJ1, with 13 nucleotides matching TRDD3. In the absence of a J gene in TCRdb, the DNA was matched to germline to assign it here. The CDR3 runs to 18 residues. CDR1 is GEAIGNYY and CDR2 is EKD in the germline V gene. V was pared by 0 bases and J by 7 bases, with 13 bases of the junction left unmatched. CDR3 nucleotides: TGTGCCTGTGACACCAGGCTACTGGGGGATACGAGCAACCGTAAACTCATCTTT. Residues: CACDTRLLGDTSNRKLIF.

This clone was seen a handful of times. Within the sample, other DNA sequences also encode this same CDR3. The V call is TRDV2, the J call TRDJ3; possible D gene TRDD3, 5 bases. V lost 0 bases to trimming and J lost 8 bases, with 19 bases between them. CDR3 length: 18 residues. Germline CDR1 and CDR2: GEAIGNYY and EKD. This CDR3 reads CACDTGGMYSWYTRQMFF. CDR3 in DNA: TGTGCCTGTGACACCGGCGGGATGTACTCATGGTACACCCGACAGATGTTTTTC.

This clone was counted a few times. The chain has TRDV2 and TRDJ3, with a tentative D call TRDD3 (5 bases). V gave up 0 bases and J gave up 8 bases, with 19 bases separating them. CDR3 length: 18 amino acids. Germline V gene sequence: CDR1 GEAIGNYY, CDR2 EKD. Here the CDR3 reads CACDTGGMYSRYTRQMFF. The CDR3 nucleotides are TGTGCCTGTGACACCGGCGGGATGTACTCCCGGTACACCCGACAGATGTTTTTC.